The 18 T cell receptor beta chains listed next were all sequenced from one sample in a study of prognosis after radiotherapy for stage I lung cancer. Two-round multiplex PCR, the amplification method, yielded TCR beta CDR3 from genomic DNA. First-round PCR amplification was performed with primers specific to each TRBV and TRBJ gene. TCRdb re-derived calls from the multiplex PCR reads in MiXCR, one entry per CDR3 protein. Found here are more than 11,000 distinct CDR3 sequences, approximately 30% of them singletons; the top ten hold 28%. This specimen consisted of PBMCs, obtained before or after stereotactic body radiation therapy (not recorded which). The source is a donor over 45 with non-small cell lung cancer.

This clonotype was found many times. The chain has TRBV12-3 or TRBV12-4 and TRBJ1-2; D uncertain. The CDR3 is 16 amino acids. V was clipped by 3 bases and J by 2 bases, with 16 bases between them. The CDR3 DNA reads TGTGCCAGCAGTTTTGGTTCTGTGGTTCGGAACTATGGCTACACCTTC. Its protein product is CASSFGSVVRNYGYTF.

The rearrangement links TRBV20-1 to TRBJ2-3; TRBD2 agrees at 8 bases. The V segment lost 0 bases and the J segment 4 bases; nucleotides outside the gene matches: 6. Looked up from germline, CDR1 is DFQATT and CDR2 is SNEGSKA (reference sequence). The CDR3 covers 15 residues. CDR3 in amino acids: CSARDKRENPDTQYF. CDR3 in DNA: TGCAGTGCTAGAGATAAGCGGGAGAACCCAGATACGCAGTATTTT.

There are many counts of this clonotype. The chain uses TRBV4-1 and TRBJ2-3; TRBD1 might be the D (6 bases). V was trimmed by 4 bases and J by 0 bases, leaving 14 bases between them. Germline loops: CDR1 MGHRA, CDR2 YSYEKL. This CDR3 has 16 amino acids. CDR3 in amino acids: CASSPYRASSTDTQYF. The DNA of the CDR3 is TGCGCCAGCAGCCCCTACAGGGCCTCTAGCACAGATACGCAGTATTTT.

This clonotype was detected ten times or more. The V and J genes are TRBV28 and TRBJ1-2; a possible D gene is TRBD1 (5 bases). This CDR3 has 17 residues. CDR1 is MDHEN, CDR2 SYDVKM, per germline. Between the trimmed V and J ends, which lost 5 bases and 0 bases, there was a span of 19 bases. The chain's CDR3 is CASSPPTGVSANYGYTF. As DNA, the CDR3 is TGTGCCAGCAGTCCCCCGACGGGGGTTTCCGCTAACTATGGCTACACCTTC.

A note on this clonotype: This likely traces to a read error, being one base from a far larger clone. The chain's CDR3 is CASSPTRGGYNEQFF. CDR3 DNA sequence: TGTGCCAGCAGCCCTACTAGAGGGGGATACAATGAGCAGTTCTTC. The rearrangement links TRBV28 to TRBJ2-1, with a tentative D call TRBD1 (6 bases). This CDR3 has 15 residues. Deletions cut 6 bases from V and 4 bases from J, with 16 bases between. The germline V gene has CDR1 MDHEN and CDR2 SYDVKM.

Details on this clonotype: It is likely a read error: a sequence one base away is far more abundant. The chain links TRBV6-1 to TRBJ2-4; D tentatively reads TRBD1 or TRBD2 (5 bases each). The DNA end lines up better with TRBJ2-1; the J call may be wrong. The germline V gene encodes CDR1 MNHNS and CDR2 SASEGT. The CDR3 is made up of 13 amino acids. The CDR3 DNA follows: TGTGCCAGCAGTGAAGCGCAGGGACCGAATCAGTTCTTC. Residues: CASSEAQGPNQFF.

This clonotype is categorized as medium-sized. The V gene is TRBV6-8, the J gene TRBJ2-7; 10 positions match TRBD2. Germline values: CDR1 MNHGY, CDR2 SAAAGT. This CDR3 is 13 amino acids long. V shed 6 bases, J shed 3 bases, and the junction held 2 bases outside the gene matches. The CDR3 reads CASRKREGYEQYF. In DNA, the CDR3 is TGTGCCAGCAGAAAGCGGGAGGGCTACGAGCAGTACTTC.

CDR3 sequence reads: CASIFTSGSVNEQFF. The CDR3, as DNA: TGTGCCAGCATCTTTACTAGCGGGAGTGTCAATGAGCAGTTCTTC. The gene calls are TRBV5-4 and TRBJ2-1, with TRBD2 matching 11 bases. This CDR3 region has 15 residues. Germline V CDR1 and CDR2: SGHNT, YYREEE (reference sequence). Germline trimming cut 6 bases from V and 6 bases from J; bases unmatched to any gene: 8.

V usage is TRBV9 and J usage is TRBJ2-5; D is perhaps TRBD2 (6 bases). CDR1 is SGDLS and CDR2 is YYNGEE in the germline V gene. The CDR3 is 16 amino acids. The V end lost 0 bases, the J end lost 1 base, and 13 bases lay between the germline ends. This CDR3 reads CASSVGASASQETQYF. The CDR3 DNA sequence: TGTGCCAGCAGCGTAGGGGCTAGCGCTTCCCAAGAGACCCAGTACTTC.

This clonotype was picked up many times. The chain employs TRBV19 and TRBJ1-1; 11 bases line up with TRBD1. V lost 5 bases, J lost 4 bases, and 6 bases stayed unmatched. Germline CDR1 reads LNHDA; CDR2 reads SQIVND (reference sequence). The CDR3 is 15 amino acids. DNA of the CDR3: TGTGCCAGTAGTTCTACCGGGACAGGGGGCACTGAAGCTTTCTTT. It yields the protein CASSSTGTGGTEAFF.

This clonotype is labeled as medium-sized. The chain joins TRBV2 to TRBJ2-3; D may be TRBD1 or TRBD2 (5 bases each). The germline CDR1 and CDR2 sequences are SNHLY and FYNNEI. This CDR3 has 15 residues. Trimming left V 6 bases short and J 0 bases short, with 13 bases between. The CDR3 DNA reads TGTGCCAGCAGCTCCGGGACGGCTAGCACAGATACGCAGTATTTT. Amino acid sequence: CASSSGTASTDTQYF.

The V call is TRBV5-1, the J call TRBJ2-7; the D gene is possibly TRBD2 (5 bases). This CDR3 is 12 amino acids long. CDR1 and CDR2 from the germline V gene are SGHRS and YFSETQ. V lost 0 bases, J lost 10 bases, and 11 bases lay in between. The CDR3 coding sequence is TGCGCCAGCAGCTTGGGTACCGACTATCAGTACTTC. It yields the protein CASSLGTDYQYF.

This clonotype was seen at least ten times. The V and J genes are TRBV7-2 and TRBJ2-2; D not resolved. Germline V gene sequence: CDR1 SGHTA, CDR2 FQGNSA. The germline V and J ends were trimmed by 1 base and 5 bases, with 5 bases remaining between them. CDR3 length: 13 residues. The CDR3 region is CASSLVLTGELFF. The CDR3 DNA follows: TGTGCCAGCAGCTTAGTTTTGACCGGGGAGCTGTTTTTT.

In its sample, this clonotype was seen many times. The chain has TRBV20-1 and TRBJ2-7; 13 bases agree with TRBD2. The junction had 3 bases not matched to a gene; V was cut back by 3 bases and J by 1 base. This CDR3 contains 15 residues. The V gene's germline CDR1 is DFQATT and CDR2 SNEGSKA (reference sequence). CDR3 DNA: TGCAGTGCTAGTGGGGGACTAGCGGGGTCCTACGAGCAGTACTTC. This codes for CSASGGLAGSYEQYF.

Details on this clonotype: Only one base separates this from a far larger clonotype, so it likely reflects a read error. This rearrangement joins TRBV6-4 to TRBJ2-7, with D possibly TRBD2 on 5 matching bases. The V end lost 5 bases, the J end lost 3 bases, and 14 bases lay between the germline ends. The germline CDR1 and CDR2 sequences are MRHNA and SNTAGT. This CDR3 is 14 amino acids long. CDR3 nucleotide sequence: TGTGCCAGCAGTTACGTCCAGGACTTCTACGAGCAGTACTTC. Translating gives CASSYVQDFYEQYF.

In its sample, this clonotype was seen many times. V and J are TRBV6-5 and TRBJ1-1; D not resolved. V was clipped by 0 bases and J by 3 bases, with 5 bases between them. Per the germline V gene, CDR1 is MNHEY and CDR2 is SVGAGI. The CDR3 is 13 amino acids. The CDR3 nucleotides read TGTGCCAGCAGTTACTCGATGCACACTGAAGCTTTCTTT. Translation: CASSYSMHTEAFF.

This clonotype was seen at least ten times. V and J are TRBV5-1 and TRBJ2-5, with TRBD2 matching over 10 bases. CDR1 and CDR2 (germline): SGHRS, YFSETQ. The CDR3 runs to 17 residues. With V trimmed by 1 base and J by 1 base, 7 bases remained unmatched. The CDR3 coding sequence is TGCGCCAGCAGCTTGTCGCGACTAGCGGGCATCCAAGAGACCCAGTACTTC. Protein: CASSLSRLAGIQETQYF.

This clonotype rates as medium-sized (0.01 to 0.1%). This chain connects TRBV24-1 to TRBJ2-1; 8 nucleotides agree with TRBD2. Germline loops: CDR1 KGHDR, CDR2 SFDVKD. The length of the CDR3 is 15 residues. V dropped 2 bases and J dropped 4; count of bases not matched to a gene: 3. CDR3 nucleotides: TGTGCCACCAGTGATTCGGGGACTAGGTACAATGAGCAGTTCTTC. Translated, it gives CATSDSGTRYNEQFF.